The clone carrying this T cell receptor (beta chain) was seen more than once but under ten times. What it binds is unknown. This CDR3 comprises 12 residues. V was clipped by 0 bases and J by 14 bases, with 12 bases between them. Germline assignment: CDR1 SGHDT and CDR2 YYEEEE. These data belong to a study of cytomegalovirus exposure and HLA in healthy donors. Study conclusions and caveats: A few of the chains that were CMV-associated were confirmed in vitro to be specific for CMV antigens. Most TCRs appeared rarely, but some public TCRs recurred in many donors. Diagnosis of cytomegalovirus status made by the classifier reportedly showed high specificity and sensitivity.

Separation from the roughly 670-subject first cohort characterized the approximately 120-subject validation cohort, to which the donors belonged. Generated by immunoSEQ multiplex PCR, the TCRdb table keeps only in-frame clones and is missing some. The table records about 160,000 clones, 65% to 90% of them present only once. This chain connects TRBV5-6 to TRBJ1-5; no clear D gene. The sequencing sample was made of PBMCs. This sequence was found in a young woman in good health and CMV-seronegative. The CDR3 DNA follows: TGTGCCAGCAGCTTGGCCGGAGAGGAGGAGCATTTT. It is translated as CASSLAGEEEHF.